A single sample gave rise to the 15 T cell receptor beta chains below, sequenced in a study of control samples from healthy donors and cancer patients. Clones were sequenced by immunoSEQ multiplex PCR, and TCRdb holds only the in-frame ones, with some missing. This sample carries roughly 12,000 clones, around 94% of them seen once, and the ten largest clones take 25% to 30%. The sample taken for sequencing was PBMCs. These receptor sequences come from a man aged 65 to 85 with head and neck cancer.

This clone was seen a single time. This chain joins TRBV11-2 and TRBJ1-5; D uncertain. CDR1 SGHAT and CDR2 FQNNGV come from the germline V gene. The V end was cut by 0 bases, the J end by 11 bases, with 11 bases between. This CDR3 comprises 13 residues. CDR3 in DNA: TGTGCCAGCAGCTTAGAGCGGGGAGTGGCCCAGCATTTT. Translating it yields CASSLERGVAQHF. The full variable domain, completed using reference TRBV11-2 and TRBJ1-5, is EAGVAQSPRYKIIEKRQSVAFWCNPISGHATLYWYQQILGQGPKLLIQFQNNGVVDDSQLPKDRFSAERLKGVDSTLKIQPAKLEDSAVYLCASSLERGVAQHFGDGTRLSIL.

The chain has TRBV15 and TRBJ2-5, with 9 bases matching TRBD1. CDR3 length: 16 residues. V dropped 5 bases and J dropped 3; count of bases not matched to a gene: 10. Germline assignment: CDR1 LNHNV and CDR2 YYDKDF (reference sequence). The CDR3 region is CATSPRPTGGKETQYF. Here the CDR3 DNA reads TGTGCCACCAGCCCCCGCCCGACAGGGGGAAAAGAGACCCAGTACTTC. The complete variable domain, with remaining parts taken from reference TRBV15 and TRBJ2-5, reads DAMVIQNPRYQVTQFGKPVTLSCSQTLNHNVMYWYQQKSSQAPKLLFHYYDKDFNNEADTPDNFQSRRPNTSFCFLDIRSPGLGDTAMYLCATSPRPTGGKETQYFGPGTRLLVL.

This chain connects TRBV19 to TRBJ2-5, with D perhaps matching TRBD1 (5 bases). V was pared by 7 bases and J by 2 bases, with 17 bases between. The germline gives CDR1 LNHDA, CDR2 SQIVND (reference sequence). This CDR3 spans 15 amino acids. CDR3 region: CASTRTMWDQETQYF. In DNA form, the CDR3 reads TGTGCCAGTACCCGGACAATGTGGGATCAAGAGACCCAGTACTTC.

Comments on this clone: Sequence at one end of the junction differs from germline and may be a read error. Other nucleotide sequences from this sample produce the same CDR3. The chain is built from TRBV7-6 and TRBJ2-1; D not certain. Germline lookup yields CDR1 SGHVS and CDR2 FNYEAQ. The CDR3 is 15 residues long. Written as DNA, the CDR3 is TGTGCCAGCAGCAGAAAATTGGGTTCCTACAATGAGCAATTCTTC. Translation: CASSRKLGSYNEQFF.

The chain couples TRBV5-4 to TRBJ2-1, with TRBD1 matching 8 bases. Germline assignment: CDR1 SGHNT and CDR2 YYREEE (reference sequence). This CDR3 is 13 amino acids long. V shed 6 bases, J shed 4 bases, and the junction held 3 bases outside the gene matches. CDR3: CASNNRGYNEQFF. CDR3 in DNA: TGTGCCAGCAACAACAGGGGGTACAATGAGCAGTTCTTC.

The DNA of the CDR3 is TGCGCCAGCGGTTCGACTAGCGGGTTTGGTGAGACCCAGTACTTC. This sequence encodes CASGSTSGFGETQYF. The chain has TRBV10-2 and TRBJ2-5; 10 bases are a match to TRBD2. Trimming at V came to 8 bases and at J to 5 bases, leaving 11 bases not matched to a gene. Germline-derived CDR1 and CDR2 are WSHSY and SAAADI. This CDR3 has 15 amino acids.

The chain couples TRBV28 to TRBJ2-3; TRBD2 agrees at 13 bases. The CDR3 loop spans 15 amino acids. CDR1 MDHEN and CDR2 SYDVKM come from the germline V gene. J gave up 3 bases and V 5 bases, and 2 bases lay outside the gene matches. CDR3 bases: TGTGCCAGCAGTCGGACTAGCGGGAGAACAGATACGCAGTATTTT. The encoded protein is CASSRTSGRTDTQYF.

V is TRBV19 and J is TRBJ2-6, with D unclear. This CDR3 has 17 residues. V lost 2 bases to trimming and J lost 2 bases, with 13 bases between them. The germline CDR1 and CDR2 sequences are LNHDA and SQIVND (reference sequence). CDR3 nucleotides: TGTGCCAGTAGTATAATTCTTAGATCGGCTGGGGCCAACGTCCTGACTTTC. It encodes CASSIILRSAGANVLTF.

This sequence joins TRBV28 and TRBJ1-5; D might be TRBD1 (5 bases). Germline CDR1 is MDHEN and CDR2 is SYDVKM. The CDR3 sequence is 18 residues long. Trimming stripped 5 bases from V and 5 bases from J, with 25 bases between. The DNA for the CDR3 is TGTGCCAGCAGTCAATCCCGACTATACTCGGTGGGGCATCAGCCCCAGCATTTT. Encoded protein: CASSQSRLYSVGHQPQHF.

The chain combines TRBV7-9 with TRBJ2-2; D remains unclear. The V gene's germline CDR1 is SEHNR and CDR2 FQNEAQ (reference sequence). CDR3 length equals 13 residues. Trimming pared 4 bases from V and 5 bases from J, leaving 8 bases between. The CDR3 nucleotides read TGTGCCAGCAGCTCCATCCAGACCGGGGAGCTGTTTTTT. Translation: CASSSIQTGELFF. Supplemented by reference TRBV7-9 and TRBJ2-2, the full variable domain reads DTGVSQNPRHKITKRGQNVTFRCDPISEHNRLYWYRQTLGQGPEFLTYFQNEAQLEKSRLLSDRFSAERPKGSFSTLEIQRTEQGDSAMYLCASSSIQTGELFFGEGSRLTVL.

This sequence joins TRBV5-4 and TRBJ2-7; 7 nucleotides align to TRBD2. The CDR3 has 15 residues. V lost 3 bases and J lost 0; bases outside the gene matches: 6. Germline values: CDR1 SGHNT, CDR2 YYREEE (reference sequence). The CDR3 sequence: CASSYKGGSSYEQYF. The DNA for the CDR3 is TGTGCCAGCAGCTATAAGGGAGGGAGCTCCTACGAGCAGTACTTC.

This chain joins TRBV28 and TRBJ1-2; the D gene is possibly TRBD1 (6 bases). The CDR3 loop spans 16 amino acids. CDR1 and CDR2 (germline): MDHEN, SYDVKM. Trimming stripped 2 bases from V and 5 bases from J, with 18 bases between. The CDR3 sequence is CASSLTGIGSRYGYTF. The CDR3 DNA sequence: TGTGCCAGCAGTTTAACAGGGATAGGGTCGCGGTATGGCTACACCTTC.

V gene TRBV6-5 combines with J gene TRBJ2-2; the D gene could be TRBD1 or TRBD2 (5 bases each). CDR3 length equals 14 residues. The V and J ends lost 5 bases and 3 bases respectively, with 10 bases between them. From germline, CDR1 is MNHEY and CDR2 SVGAGI. DNA of the CDR3: TGTGCCAGCAGTCAGGGACCATACACCGGGGAGCTGTTTTTT. Amino acid sequence: CASSQGPYTGELFF.

J is TRBJ1-2 and V is TRBV5-1, with a possible D match to TRBD1 (6 bases). The CDR3 covers 16 residues. CDR1 is SGHRS, CDR2 YFSETQ, per germline. The V gene lost 0 bases and the J gene lost 2 bases, with 14 bases spanning the gap. CDR3 in DNA: TGCGCCAGCAGCTTGGGAGCGACAGGCACCAACTATGGCTACACCTTC. Translated, it gives CASSLGATGTNYGYTF.

The CDR3 spells CASSLAAREETQYF. CDR3 sequence (DNA): TGTGCCAGCAGTTTAGCGGCTCGAGAGGAGACCCAGTACTTC. This chain joins TRBV28 and TRBJ2-5; D is uncertain. V gave up 2 bases and J gave up 5 bases, with 12 bases separating them. CDR3 length: 14 residues. CDR1 MDHEN and CDR2 SYDVKM come from the germline V gene.